This T cell receptor beta chain was sequenced for a study of OX40 agonist ivuxolimab in advanced cancers. Study context: About 42% of patients had received prior checkpoint inhibitor therapy.

Study conclusions and caveats: Researchers did not determine the expanded peripheral T cells' antigen specificity. With doses of 0.1-3.0 mg/kg, partial responders showed among the lowest clonal expansion.

TCRdb keeps only in-frame clones here, not all; method: immunoSEQ multiplex PCR. This table holds about 32,000 clones, around nine tenths found once. Note on this clone: As yet, its antigen is unknown.

The CDR3 extends over 14 amino acids. V lost 7 bases, J lost 0 bases, and 10 bases lay in between. Germline values: CDR1 SEHNR, CDR2 FQNEAQ (reference sequence). The sequencing here drew on CD4+ or CD8+ T cells sorted from blood, taken in a trial of the OX40 agonist ivuxolimab. The V call is TRBV7-9, the J call TRBJ1-3; perhaps TRBD1 as D (5 bases). This TCR came from an adult with an advanced solid tumor such as melanoma, head and neck, liver or kidney cancer. The CDR3 bases are TGTGCCAGCAACCTCGACAGCTCTGGAAACACCATATATTTT. Protein product: CASNLDSSGNTIYF.